Sequencing of this T cell receptor beta chain was carried out in a study of T cells expressing NK-cell markers. Study background: Researchers got TCR beta repertoires out of sorted CD3+CD56+NKG2C+, CD3+CD56+NKG2C- and CD3+CD56-NKG2C+ T cells.

This CDR3 spans 13 amino acids. Study conclusions and caveats: Expanded clones of NKG2C+ T cells had an unclear HCMV specificity.

Turning to this clonotype: Its specificity is not known.

TCRdb reanalyzed the 5' RACE reads and collapses them to one entry per CDR3 protein, without DNA. This table lists 550,000 to 600,000 distinct CDR3 sequences. The chain links TRBV12-3 or TRBV12-4 to TRBJ2-1; there is no DNA to check the TCRdb D call of TRBD2. Sequencing was performed on blood T cells: a sorted CD56 or NKG2C T cell subset, CD4+ or CD8+ T cells, or bulk PBMC T cells (not recorded which). This receptor was taken from a young man in good health. The CDR3 loop is CASRLAGGHEQFF.